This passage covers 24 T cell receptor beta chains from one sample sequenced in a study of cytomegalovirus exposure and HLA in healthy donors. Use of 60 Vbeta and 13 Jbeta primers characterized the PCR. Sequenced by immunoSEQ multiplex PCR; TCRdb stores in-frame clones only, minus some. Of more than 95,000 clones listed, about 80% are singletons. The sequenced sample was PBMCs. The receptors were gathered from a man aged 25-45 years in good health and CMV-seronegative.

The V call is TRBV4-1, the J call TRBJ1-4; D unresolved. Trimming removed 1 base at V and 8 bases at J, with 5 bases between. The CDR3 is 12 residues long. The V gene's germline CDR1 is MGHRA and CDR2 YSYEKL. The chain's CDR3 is CASSQVSEKLFF. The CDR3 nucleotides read TGCGCCAGCAGCCAAGTATCCGAAAAACTGTTTTTT.

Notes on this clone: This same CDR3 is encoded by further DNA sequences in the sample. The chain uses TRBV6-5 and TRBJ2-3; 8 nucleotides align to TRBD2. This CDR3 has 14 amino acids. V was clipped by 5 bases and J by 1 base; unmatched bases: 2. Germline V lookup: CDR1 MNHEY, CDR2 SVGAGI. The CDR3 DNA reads TGTGCCAGCAGTCTGACTAGCGGCACAGATACGCAGTATTTT. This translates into CASSLTSGTDTQYF.

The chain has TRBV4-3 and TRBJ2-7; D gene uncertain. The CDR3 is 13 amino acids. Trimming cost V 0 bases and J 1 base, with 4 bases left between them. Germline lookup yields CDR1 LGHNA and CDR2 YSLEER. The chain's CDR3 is CASSQDRSYEQYF. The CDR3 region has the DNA TGCGCCAGCAGCCAAGACAGATCCTACGAGCAGTACTTC.

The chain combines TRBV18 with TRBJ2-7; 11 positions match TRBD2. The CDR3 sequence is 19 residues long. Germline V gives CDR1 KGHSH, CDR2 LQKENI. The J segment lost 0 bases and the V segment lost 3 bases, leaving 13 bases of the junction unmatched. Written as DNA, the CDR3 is TGTGCCAGCTCACCGTCCGGGACTAGCGGTACCCATAGCTCCTACGAGCAGTACTTC. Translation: CASSPSGTSGTHSSYEQYF.

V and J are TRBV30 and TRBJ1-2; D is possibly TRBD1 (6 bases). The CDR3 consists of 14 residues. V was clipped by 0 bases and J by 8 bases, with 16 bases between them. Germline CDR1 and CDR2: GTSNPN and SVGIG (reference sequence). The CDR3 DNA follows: TGTGCCTGGAGTGTACTGGGCGGTGGGGGCGGCTACACCTTC. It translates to CAWSVLGGGGGYTF.

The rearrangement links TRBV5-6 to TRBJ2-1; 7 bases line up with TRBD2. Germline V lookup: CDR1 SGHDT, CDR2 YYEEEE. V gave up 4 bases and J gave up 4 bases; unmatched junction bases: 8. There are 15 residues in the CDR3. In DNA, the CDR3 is TGTGCCAGCAGCCGGACTAGTGGACTATACAATGAGCAGTTCTTC. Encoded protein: CASSRTSGLYNEQFF.

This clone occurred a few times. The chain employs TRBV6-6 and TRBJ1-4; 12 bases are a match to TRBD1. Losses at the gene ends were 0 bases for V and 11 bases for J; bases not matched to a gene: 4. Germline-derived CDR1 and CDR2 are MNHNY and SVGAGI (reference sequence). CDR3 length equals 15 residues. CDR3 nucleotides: TGTGCCAGCAGTTACTCGGGACAGGGGGCGAGTAAACTGTTTTTT. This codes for CASSYSGQGASKLFF.

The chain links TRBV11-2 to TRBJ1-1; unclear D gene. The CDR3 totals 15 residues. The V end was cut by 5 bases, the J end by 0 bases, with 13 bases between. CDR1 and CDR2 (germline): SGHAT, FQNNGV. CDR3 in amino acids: CASSPRVGLNTEAFF. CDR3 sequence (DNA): TGTGCCAGCAGCCCGAGGGTTGGATTGAACACTGAAGCTTTCTTT. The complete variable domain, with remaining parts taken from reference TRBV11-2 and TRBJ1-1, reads EAGVAQSPRYKIIEKRQSVAFWCNPISGHATLYWYQQILGQGPKLLIQFQNNGVVDDSQLPKDRFSAERLKGVDSTLKIQPAKLEDSAVYLCASSPRVGLNTEAFFGQGTRLTVV.

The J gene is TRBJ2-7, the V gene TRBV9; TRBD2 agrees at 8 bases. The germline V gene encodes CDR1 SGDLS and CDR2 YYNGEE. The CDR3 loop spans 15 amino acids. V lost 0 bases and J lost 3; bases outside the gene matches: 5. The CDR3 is CASSVAGLAGYEQYF. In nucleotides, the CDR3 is TGTGCCAGCAGCGTAGCCGGACTAGCAGGCTACGAGCAGTACTTC. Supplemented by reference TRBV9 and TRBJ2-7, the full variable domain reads DSGVTQTPKHLITATGQRVTLRCSPRSGDLSVYWYQQSLDQGLQFLIQYYNGEERAKGNILERFSAQQFPDLHSELNLSSLELGDSALYFCASSVAGLAGYEQYFGPGTRLTVT.

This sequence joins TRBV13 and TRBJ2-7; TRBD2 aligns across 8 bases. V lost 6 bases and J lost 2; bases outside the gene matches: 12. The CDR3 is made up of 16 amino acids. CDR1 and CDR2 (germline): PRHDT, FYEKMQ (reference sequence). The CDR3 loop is CASSRDGRGTTYEQYF. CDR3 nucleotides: TGTGCCAGCAGTCGAGACGGGAGGGGGACAACCTACGAGCAGTACTTC.

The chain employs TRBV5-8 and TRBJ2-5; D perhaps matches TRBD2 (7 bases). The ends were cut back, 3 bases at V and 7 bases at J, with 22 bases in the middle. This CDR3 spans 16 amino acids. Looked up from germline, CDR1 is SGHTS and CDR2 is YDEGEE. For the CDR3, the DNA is TGTGCCAGCAGCTCCACCAGAGGGGGGGCCTGGGGGACCCAGTACTTC. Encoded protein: CASSSTRGGAWGTQYF.

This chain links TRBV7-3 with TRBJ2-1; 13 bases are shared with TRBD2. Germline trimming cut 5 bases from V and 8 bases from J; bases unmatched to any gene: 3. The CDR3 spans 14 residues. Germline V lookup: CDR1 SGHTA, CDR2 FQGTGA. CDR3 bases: TGTGCCAGCAGCATAGGACTAGCGGGAGATGAGCAGTTCTTC. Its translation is CASSIGLAGDEQFF.

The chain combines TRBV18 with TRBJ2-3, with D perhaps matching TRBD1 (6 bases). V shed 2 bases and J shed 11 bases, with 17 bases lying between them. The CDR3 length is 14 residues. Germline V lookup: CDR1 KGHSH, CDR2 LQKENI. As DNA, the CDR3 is TGTGCCAGCTCACCAGGAATGGGACAAGACCGGCAGTATTTT. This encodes CASSPGMGQDRQYF. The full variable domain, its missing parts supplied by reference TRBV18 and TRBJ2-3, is NAGVMQNPRHLVRRRGQEARLRCSPMKGHSHVYWYRQLPEEGLKFMVYLQKENIIDESGMPKERFSAEFPKEGPSILRIQQVVRGDSAAYFCASSPGMGQDRQYFGPGTRLTVL.

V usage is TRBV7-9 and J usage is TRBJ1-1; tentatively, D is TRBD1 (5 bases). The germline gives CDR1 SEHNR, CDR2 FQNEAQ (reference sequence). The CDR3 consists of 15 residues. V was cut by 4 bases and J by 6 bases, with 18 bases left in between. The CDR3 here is CASSYKGIRSAEAFF. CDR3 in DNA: TGTGCCAGCAGCTATAAGGGGATACGGTCCGCTGAAGCTTTCTTT.

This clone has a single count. CDR3 DNA sequence: TGTGCCAGCAGTTGGGCTTGGGGGCTGAGTCACACTGAAGCTTTCTTT. Protein sequence: CASSWAWGLSHTEAFF. The rearrangement uses TRBV6-6 and TRBJ1-1, with D maybe TRBD1 (6 bases). Germline assignment: CDR1 MNHNY and CDR2 SVGAGI (reference sequence). This CDR3 is built from 16 residues. V lost 4 bases and J 3 bases, leaving 18 bases between the germline ends.

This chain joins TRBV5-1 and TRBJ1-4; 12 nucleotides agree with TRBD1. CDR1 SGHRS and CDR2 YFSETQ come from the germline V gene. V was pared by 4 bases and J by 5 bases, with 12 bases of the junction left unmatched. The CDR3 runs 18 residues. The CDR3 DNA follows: TGCGCCAGCAGCCTCGATACCGGGACAGGGGGCCAAAATGAAAAACTGTTTTTT. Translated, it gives CASSLDTGTGGQNEKLFF.

CDR3 sequence: CASSQVGTGRLAEAFF. CDR3 sequence (DNA): TGCGCCAGCAGCCAAGTCGGGACAGGGAGGTTGGCTGAAGCTTTCTTT. The J gene is TRBJ1-1, the V gene TRBV4-1; 9 positions match TRBD1. Trimming cost V 1 base and J 6 bases; bases outside gene matches: 9. CDR1 is MGHRA, CDR2 YSYEKL, per germline. The length of the CDR3 is 16 residues.

CDR3 loop: CASSYSQGYEQYF. The CDR3 DNA reads as TGTGCCAGCAGTTACTCACAGGGGTACGAGCAGTACTTC. This chain links TRBV6-5 with TRBJ2-7, with TRBD1 identical over 7 bases. Looked up from germline, CDR1 is MNHEY and CDR2 is SVGAGI. The CDR3 runs to 13 residues. Losses at the gene ends were 0 bases for V and 4 bases for J; bases not matched to a gene: 0.

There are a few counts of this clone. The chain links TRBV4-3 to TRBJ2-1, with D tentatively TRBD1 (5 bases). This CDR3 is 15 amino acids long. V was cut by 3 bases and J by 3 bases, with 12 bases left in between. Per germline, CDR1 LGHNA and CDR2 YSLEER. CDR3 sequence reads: CASSHEQQGYNEQFF. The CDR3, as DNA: TGCGCCAGCAGCCATGAACAGCAGGGCTACAATGAGCAGTTCTTC.

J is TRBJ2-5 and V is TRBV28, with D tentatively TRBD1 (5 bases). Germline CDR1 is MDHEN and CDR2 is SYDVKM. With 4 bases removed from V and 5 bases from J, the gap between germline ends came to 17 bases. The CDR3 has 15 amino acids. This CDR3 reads CASSSPFKGSETQYF. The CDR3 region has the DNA TGTGCCAGCAGTTCGCCCTTTAAGGGGTCCGAGACCCAGTACTTC.

CDR3 amino acids: CASSVFKGLNTEAFF. DNA of the CDR3: TGTGCCAGCAGCGTATTCAAGGGGTTGAACACTGAAGCTTTCTTT. The chain is built from TRBV9 and TRBJ1-1; TRBD1 is a possible D gene (5 bases). The CDR3 contains 15 residues. The germline V gene has CDR1 SGDLS and CDR2 YYNGEE. Trimming stripped 1 base from V and 0 bases from J, with 10 bases between.

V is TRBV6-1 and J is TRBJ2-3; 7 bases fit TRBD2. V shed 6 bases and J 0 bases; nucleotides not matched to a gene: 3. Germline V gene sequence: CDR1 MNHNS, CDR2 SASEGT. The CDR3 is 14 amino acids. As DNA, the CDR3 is TGTGCCAGCAGGAAAGCGGGGAGCACAGATACGCAGTATTTT. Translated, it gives CASRKAGSTDTQYF.

The CDR3 loop is CASSQEGGVAGGPDTQYF. In DNA, the CDR3 is TGTGCCAGCAGCCAAGAAGGGGGCGTAGCGGGGGGCCCCGATACGCAGTATTTT. The chain combines TRBV4-2 with TRBJ2-3; the match to TRBD2 covers 10 bases. Germline loops: CDR1 LGHNA, CDR2 YNFKEQ. J lost 6 bases, V lost 0 bases, and 12 bases had no gene match. This CDR3 contains 18 residues.

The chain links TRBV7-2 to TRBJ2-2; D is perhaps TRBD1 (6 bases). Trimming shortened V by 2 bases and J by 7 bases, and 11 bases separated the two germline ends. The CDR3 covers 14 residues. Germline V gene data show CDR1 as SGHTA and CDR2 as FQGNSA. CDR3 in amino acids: CASSLSGVVGELFF. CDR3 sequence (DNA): TGTGCCAGCAGCTTATCAGGGGTAGTCGGGGAGCTGTTTTTT.